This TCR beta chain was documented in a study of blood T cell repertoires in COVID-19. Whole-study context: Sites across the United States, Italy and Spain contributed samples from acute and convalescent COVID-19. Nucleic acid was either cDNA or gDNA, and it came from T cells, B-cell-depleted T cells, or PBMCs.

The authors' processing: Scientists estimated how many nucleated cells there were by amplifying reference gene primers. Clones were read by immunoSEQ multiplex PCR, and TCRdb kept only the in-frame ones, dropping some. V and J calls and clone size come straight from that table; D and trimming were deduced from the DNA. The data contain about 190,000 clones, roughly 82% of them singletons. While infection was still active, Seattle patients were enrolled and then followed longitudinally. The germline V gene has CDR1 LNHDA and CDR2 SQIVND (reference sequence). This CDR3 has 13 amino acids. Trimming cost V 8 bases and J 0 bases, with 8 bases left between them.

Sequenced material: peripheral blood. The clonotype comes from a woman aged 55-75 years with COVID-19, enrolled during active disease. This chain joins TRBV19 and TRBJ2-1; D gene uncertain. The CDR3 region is CASWASSYNEQFF. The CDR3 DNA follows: TGTGCCAGTTGGGCCAGCTCCTACAATGAGCAGTTCTTC. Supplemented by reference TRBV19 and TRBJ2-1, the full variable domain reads DGGITQSPKYLFRKEGQNVTLSCEQNLNHDAMYWYRQDPGQGLRLIYYSQIVNDFQKGDIAEGYSVSREKKESFPLTVTSAQKNPTAFYLCASWASSYNEQFFGPGTRLTVL.